Following are 30 T cell receptor beta chains from one sample sequenced in a study of blood T cell repertoires in COVID-19. The protocol was immunoSEQ multiplex PCR, while the TCRdb copy is restricted to in-frame clones and leaves out a portion. This table holds 200,000 or so clones, around 82% found once. Sequences were obtained from PBMCs or T cells enriched from blood (not recorded which). The source is a middle-aged man who had recovered from COVID-19.

This sequence joins TRBV7-6 and TRBJ2-1; tentatively, D is TRBD1 (5 bases). There are 14 residues in the CDR3. Trimming took 3 bases from V and 5 from J, leaving 11 bases between them. Germline V gene data show CDR1 as SGHVS and CDR2 as FNYEAQ. DNA of the CDR3: TGTGCCAGCAGCTTGGGGCAGTCGAACAATGAGCAGTTCTTC. Amino acids: CASSLGQSNNEQFF.

The J gene is TRBJ1-2, the V gene TRBV19; 9 nucleotides line up with TRBD1. With 7 bases clipped from V and 1 base from J, the junction kept 4 bases outside the gene matches. CDR3 length: 14 amino acids. Per germline, CDR1 LNHDA and CDR2 SQIVND (reference sequence). The CDR3 here is CASTLGQGNYGYTF. The CDR3 bases are TGTGCCAGTACCCTGGGACAGGGTAACTATGGCTACACCTTC.

This chain joins TRBV5-6 and TRBJ2-5; 7 nucleotides agree with TRBD1. Germline CDR1 reads SGHDT; CDR2 reads YYEEEE. Trimming took 5 bases from V and 2 from J; bases not matched to a gene: 6. The CDR3 covers 14 residues. CDR3 coding DNA: TGTGCCAGCAGACTCACAGGGGCACAAGAGACCCAGTACTTC. It translates to CASRLTGAQETQYF. The full variable domain, rest sourced from reference TRBV5-6 and TRBJ2-5, is DAGVTQSPTHLIKTRGQQVTLRCSPKSGHDTVSWYQQALGQGPQFIFQYYEEEERQRGNFPDRFSGHQFPNYSSELNVNALLLGDSALYLCASRLTGAQETQYFGPGTRLLVL.

The chain links TRBV5-1 to TRBJ2-6, with a weak D call TRBD2 (5 bases). Germline CDR1 SGHRS, CDR2 YFSETQ. The V end lost 4 bases, the J end lost 0 bases, and 17 bases lay between the germline ends. The CDR3 consists of 18 residues. DNA for the CDR3: TGCGCCAGCAGCCCCCGGGAAGGCCTGCACTCTGGGGCCAACGTCCTGACTTTC. Translated: CASSPREGLHSGANVLTF.

The chain recombines TRBV19 with TRBJ1-4, with 8 bases fitting TRBD1. The V gene's germline CDR1 is LNHDA and CDR2 SQIVND (reference sequence). V was clipped by 4 bases and J by 0 bases; unmatched bases: 16. The CDR3 runs to 20 residues. The CDR3 DNA follows: TGTGCCAGTAGTACGGATGCGACATACAGGGGGGGTCCAACTAATGAAAAACTGTTTTTT. As protein: CASSTDATYRGGPTNEKLFF. Drawing the rest from reference TRBV19 and TRBJ1-4, the complete variable domain is DGGITQSPKYLFRKEGQNVTLSCEQNLNHDAMYWYRQDPGQGLRLIYYSQIVNDFQKGDIAEGYSVSREKKESFPLTVTSAQKNPTAFYLCASSTDATYRGGPTNEKLFFGSGTQLSVL.

This clone was found a few times. The rearrangement uses TRBV5-1 and TRBJ2-1, with 13 bases that match TRBD2. The trim removed 4 bases at V and 8 bases at J, leaving 12 bases unmatched. The CDR3 is 17 residues long. Germline V gives CDR1 SGHRS, CDR2 YFSETQ. The CDR3 DNA reads as TGCGCCAGCAGCGGACCGACTAGCGGGGGGAGTAGGGATGAGCAGTTCTTC. Encoded protein: CASSGPTSGGSRDEQFF.

The chain links TRBV25-1 to TRBJ1-6; TRBD1 might be the D (6 bases). Germline V CDR1 and CDR2: MGHDK, SYGVNS. Trimming removed 6 bases at V and 4 bases at J, with 7 bases between. The CDR3 covers 13 residues. In nucleotides, the CDR3 is TGTGCCAGCAGGGACAGATATAATTCACCCCTCCACTTT. As protein: CASRDRYNSPLHF.

The DNA of the CDR3 is TGTGCCAGCAGCTTACCACCGCAAAGGGGCACCTTC. Amino acid sequence: CASSLPPQRGTF. The J gene is TRBJ1-2, the V gene TRBV7-9, with a possible D match to TRBD1 (5 bases). The CDR3 runs 12 residues. Trimming cost V 2 bases and J 13 bases, with 14 bases left between them. The V gene's germline CDR1 is SEHNR and CDR2 FQNEAQ (reference sequence).

This clone was observed a few times. The V and J genes are TRBV7-2 and TRBJ1-5; TRBD1 is a possible D gene (5 bases). This CDR3 has 15 residues. CDR1 is SGHTA, CDR2 FQGNSA, per germline. Deletions cut 5 bases from V and 2 bases from J, with 13 bases between. CDR3 nucleotides: TGTGCCAGCAGCCGCCCGGGGGTCGGCAATCAGCCCCAGCATTTT. Translated: CASSRPGVGNQPQHF.

The chain combines TRBV29-1 with TRBJ2-3; 9 bases are a match to TRBD2. This CDR3 spans 16 amino acids. The trim removed 5 bases at V and 3 bases at J, leaving 12 bases unmatched. Germline lookup yields CDR1 SQVTM and CDR2 ANQGSEA. The CDR3 sequence: CSVPKEAGGPTDTQYF. The CDR3 nucleotides read TGCAGCGTTCCAAAAGAGGCGGGGGGGCCGACAGATACGCAGTATTTT.

This chain joins TRBV7-2 and TRBJ1-2; 9 bases fit TRBD1. The germline V gene encodes CDR1 SGHTA and CDR2 FQGNSA. V dropped 3 bases and J dropped 4; count of bases not matched to a gene: 12. This CDR3 has 17 residues. The CDR3: CASSLRNPGQGPYGYTF. CDR3 DNA sequence: TGTGCCAGCAGCTTGAGAAACCCGGGACAGGGCCCCTATGGCTACACCTTC.

The chain carries TRBV18 and TRBJ1-2; D is ambiguous. Per the germline V gene, CDR1 is KGHSH and CDR2 is LQKENI. CDR3 length equals 14 residues. V gave up 3 bases and J gave up 1 base, with 9 bases separating them. In nucleotides, the CDR3 is TGTGCCAGCTCACCTCCGGTTCTTAACTATGGCTACACCTTC. Translated, it gives CASSPPVLNYGYTF.

The chain employs TRBV2 and TRBJ2-3; TRBD1 matches 12 bases. This CDR3 region has 14 residues. J gave up 5 bases and V 6 bases, and 3 bases lay outside the gene matches. Germline values: CDR1 SNHLY, CDR2 FYNNEI. In nucleotides, the CDR3 is TGTGCCAGCAGCGGGACAGGGGGCAGAGATACGCAGTATTTT. It is translated as CASSGTGGRDTQYF.

The V and J genes are TRBV10-1 and TRBJ1-2; no definite D call. V was cut by 0 bases and J by 3 bases, with 23 bases left in between. Germline V gene lookup returns CDR1 WNHNN and CDR2 SYGVQD (reference sequence). The CDR3 is 19 residues long. Here the CDR3 DNA reads TGCGCCAGCAGTGAGTCGATGGACGGATCGGGGAAGGACTACTATGGCTACACCTTC. Its translation: CASSESMDGSGKDYYGYTF.

Here the CDR3 reads CARSLGQEETQYF. The CDR3 coding sequence is TGTGCCAGAAGCTTGGGACAGGAGGAGACCCAGTACTTC. This chain joins TRBV5-3 and TRBJ2-5; tentatively, D is TRBD1 (6 bases). TRBV5-3 is designated an ORF whose function remains uncertain. CDR3 length equals 13 residues. V lost 0 bases and J 5 bases, leaving 8 bases between the germline ends.

V and J are TRBV13 and TRBJ2-7, with D unclear. The germline CDR1 and CDR2 sequences are PRHDT and FYEKMQ (reference sequence). This CDR3 is 13 amino acids long. V lost 5 bases, J lost 5 bases, and 13 bases lay in between. CDR3 DNA: TGTGCCAGCAGCCTCGTTGCGGTGCACGAGCAGTACTTC. It specifies CASSLVAVHEQYF.

The chain has TRBV20-1 and TRBJ1-3; TRBD1 agrees at 8 bases. Germline V CDR1 and CDR2: DFQATT, SNEGSKA (reference sequence). CDR3 size: 16 residues. Unmatched junction bases numbered 7, after V lost 3 bases and J lost 0 bases. The CDR3 protein is CSASTGGSSSGNTIYF. CDR3 nucleotides: TGCAGTGCTAGTACAGGGGGATCGAGCTCTGGAAACACCATATATTTT.

The chain uses TRBV19 and TRBJ1-1; a weak D match, TRBD1 (6 bases). The ends were cut back, 9 bases at V and 3 bases at J, with 23 bases in the middle. CDR1 is LNHDA and CDR2 is SQIVND in the germline V gene (reference sequence). The CDR3 is 16 residues long. CDR3 residues: CASSTGLRLRDTEAFF. In nucleotides, the CDR3 is TGTGCCAGCTCGACAGGCCTCCGACTAAGGGACACTGAAGCTTTCTTT.

J is TRBJ2-7 and V is TRBV9; 8 nucleotides line up with TRBD2. The junction had 5 bases not matched to a gene; V was cut back by 4 bases and J by 8 bases. Looked up from germline, CDR1 is SGDLS and CDR2 is YYNGEE. The CDR3 totals 12 residues. The CDR3 is CASSRAGGKQYF. The CDR3, as DNA: TGTGCCAGCAGCCGGGCGGGGGGCAAGCAGTACTTC.

The rearrangement links TRBV4-3 to TRBJ1-3; D ambiguous. Germline CDR1 is LGHNA and CDR2 is YSLEER. The CDR3 loop spans 14 amino acids. V was shortened by 1 base and J by 0 bases, with 4 bases between the two germline ends. CDR3 nucleotide sequence: TGCGCCAGCAGCCAAGCCCTCTCTGGAAACACCATATATTTT. Translating gives CASSQALSGNTIYF.

This clone was seen only once. The chain recombines TRBV4-1 with TRBJ1-2, with 8 bases matching TRBD1. Germline V gene lookup returns CDR1 MGHRA and CDR2 YSYEKL. The CDR3 length is 16 residues. Unmatched junction bases numbered 9, after V lost 4 bases and J lost 2 bases. The CDR3 bases are TGCGCCAGCAGCCGGAATCTGGGGGACAGGAACTATGGCTACACCTTC. It specifies CASSRNLGDRNYGYTF.

This chain connects TRBV5-1 to TRBJ2-3; 9 nucleotides line up with TRBD2. CDR3 length: 16 amino acids. Germline loops: CDR1 SGHRS, CDR2 YFSETQ. After removal of 0 bases from V and 6 bases from J, the junction contained 8 bases not matched to a gene. This chain's CDR3 is CASSLEWGLAVDTQYF. The CDR3 DNA reads TGCGCCAGCAGCTTGGAATGGGGACTAGCCGTGGATACGCAGTATTTT.

The chain recombines TRBV5-1 with TRBJ2-1, with TRBD1 matching 10 bases. V dropped 0 bases and J dropped 9; count of bases not matched to a gene: 3. Germline values: CDR1 SGHRS, CDR2 YFSETQ. The CDR3 has 14 amino acids. CDR3 bases: TGCGCCAGCAGCTTGGGACAGGGGGCGGGTGAGCAGTTCTTC. This codes for CASSLGQGAGEQFF. Filled out from reference TRBV5-1 and TRBJ2-1, the complete variable domain reads KAGVTQTPRYLIKTRGQQVTLSCSPISGHRSVSWYQQTPGQGLQFLFEYFSETQRNKGNFPGRFSGRQFSNSRSEMNVSTLELGDSALYLCASSLGQGAGEQFFGPGTRLTVL.

This chain connects TRBV4-2 to TRBJ2-1; D is ambiguous. The V gene lost 0 bases and the J gene lost 8 bases, with 8 bases spanning the gap. Germline-derived CDR1 and CDR2 are LGHNA and YNFKEQ. This CDR3 region has 13 residues. The CDR3 is CASSQDVRDEQFF. For the CDR3, the DNA is TGTGCCAGCAGCCAAGATGTCCGGGATGAGCAGTTCTTC.

This chain links TRBV16 with TRBJ2-7; 9 nucleotides match TRBD1. The CDR3 length is 15 residues. V shed 4 bases and J 6 bases; nucleotides not matched to a gene: 10. Germline values: CDR1 KGHSY, CDR2 FQNENV. The CDR3 protein is CASSPMGQGLGEQYF. The CDR3, as DNA: TGTGCCAGCAGCCCGATGGGACAGGGTCTCGGCGAGCAGTACTTC.

This clone has a single count. CDR3 nucleotide sequence: TGTGCCAGCAGTTATCAACAGGGGGCTCACTATGGCTACACCTTC. Its protein product is CASSYQQGAHYGYTF. The chain uses TRBV27 and TRBJ1-2; 9 nucleotides agree with TRBD1. The CDR3 sequence is 15 residues long. CDR1 and CDR2 (germline): MNHEY, SMNVEV (reference sequence). With 4 bases clipped from V and 3 bases from J, the junction kept 6 bases outside the gene matches.

This sequence joins TRBV5-1 and TRBJ2-7; 8 bases are a match to TRBD1. Germline V gene lookup returns CDR1 SGHRS and CDR2 YFSETQ. V shed 0 bases and J 5 bases; nucleotides not matched to a gene: 7. The CDR3 has 15 amino acids. CDR3 loop: CASSLAGQGANEQYF. For the CDR3, the DNA is TGCGCCAGCAGCTTGGCCGGGCAGGGGGCGAACGAGCAGTACTTC.

This rearrangement joins TRBV9 to TRBJ2-1; 11 nucleotides match TRBD1. The J segment lost 8 bases and the V segment lost 4 bases, leaving 5 bases of the junction unmatched. The CDR3 contains 14 residues. Germline V gene data show CDR1 as SGDLS and CDR2 as YYNGEE. In DNA, the CDR3 is TGTGCCAGCAGCTTGAGGACAGGGGGCCATGAGCAGTTCTTC. Its translation is CASSLRTGGHEQFF.

The chain recombines TRBV5-1 with TRBJ2-2; D gene unclear. Germline CDR1 SGHRS, CDR2 YFSETQ. The CDR3 spans 14 residues. Trimming took off 0 bases at V and 5 bases at J, with 8 bases between the two ends. This CDR3 is CASSLEELTGELFF. CDR3 DNA: TGCGCCAGCAGCTTGGAGGAACTAACCGGGGAGCTGTTTTTT. Variable domain in full (rest from reference TRBV5-1 and TRBJ2-2): KAGVTQTPRYLIKTRGQQVTLSCSPISGHRSVSWYQQTPGQGLQFLFEYFSETQRNKGNFPGRFSGRQFSNSRSEMNVSTLELGDSALYLCASSLEELTGELFFGEGSRLTVL.

This chain connects TRBV3-1 (or the pseudogene TRBV3-2) to TRBJ1-5; TRBD1 might be the D (5 bases). Germline assignment: CDR1 LGHDT and CDR2 YNNKEL (reference sequence). Trimming stripped 2 bases from V and 4 bases from J, with 18 bases between. The CDR3 runs to 17 residues. The CDR3 region is CASSQRLGGSRNQPQHF. The CDR3 DNA reads as TGTGCCAGCAGCCAACGCCTCGGGGGTTCCAGAAATCAGCCCCAGCATTTT.